This T cell receptor beta chain was identified during a study of blood T cell repertoires in COVID-19. Study background: Sources were T cells, B-cell-depleted T cells, or PBMCs; the material itself was cDNA or gDNA.

Participants reported their clinical history, and cohort assignment relied on those reports. During the 2 weeks before they entered the study, exposed participants had met someone with a PCR-confirmed or clinician-diagnosed COVID-19 case. The method was immunoSEQ multiplex PCR; TCRdb's version includes in-frame clones alone and lacks a portion of them. Of about 220,000 clones in the sample, roughly four fifths are singletons; the top ten hold around 4.6%. The CDR3 runs to 13 residues. From germline, CDR1 is MNHEY and CDR2 SMNVEV (reference sequence). The V end lost 2 bases, the J end lost 4 bases, and 8 bases lay between the germline ends.

Sequenced: PBMCs or T cells enriched from blood (not recorded which). This TCR was sampled from a woman aged 45-59 years who had been exposed to COVID-19. This sequence joins TRBV27 and TRBJ1-2; D is perhaps TRBD1 (5 bases). The CDR3 coding sequence is TGTGCCAGCAGTTTAAGGGGTCTCTATGGCTACACCTTC. Its translation is CASSLRGLYGYTF.